The 18 T cell receptor beta chains in this list originate from one sample, sequenced in a study of blood T cell repertoires in COVID-19 (dated by TCRdb to 2020 to 2021). The library came from the immunoSEQ multiplex PCR assay. What TCRdb holds here is the immuneACCESS table cut down to in-frame rearrangements. Part of the clones is not present; checked against another copy, under half of the missing clones reflect an unresolved V gene, and the others are unexplained. This sample is represented by approximately 80,000 clones; about 90% of them were singletons. The ten most abundant clones make up around 40% of the sample. The sequenced sample was peripheral blood. All receptors derive from a human donor in a cohort sampled during active COVID-19.

The V gene is TRBV15, the J gene TRBJ2-3, with TRBD2 identical over 7 bases. From germline, CDR1 is LNHNV and CDR2 YYDKDF (reference sequence). J was trimmed by 7 bases and V by 0 bases; bases with no gene match: 4. The CDR3 length is 14 residues. The CDR3 region is CATSRDHGGNTQYF. The DNA of the CDR3 is TGTGCCACCAGCAGAGATCACGGGGGGAATACGCAGTATTTT.

V gene TRBV7-3 combines with J gene TRBJ2-1, with no clear D. Looked up from germline, CDR1 is SGHTA and CDR2 is FQGTGA. This CDR3 comprises 14 residues. Deletions cut 2 bases from V and 5 bases from J, with 10 bases between. The CDR3 coding sequence is TGTGCCAGCAGCTTAGCCCCGCCTAACAATGAGCAGTTCTTC. Translating it yields CASSLAPPNNEQFF.

This clone was seen more than once but under ten times. The gene calls are TRBV30 and TRBJ1-3; D is ambiguous. From germline, CDR1 is GTSNPN and CDR2 SVGIG (reference sequence). This CDR3 contains 11 residues. V was clipped by 4 bases and J by 4 bases, with 5 bases between them. CDR3 nucleotide sequence: TGTGCCTGGAATCGGGGAAACACCATATATTTT. It is translated as CAWNRGNTIYF. Based on the CDR3 plus reference TRBV30 and TRBJ1-3, the full variable domain is SQTIHQWPATLVQPVGSPLSLECTVEGTSNPNLYWYRQAAGRGLQLLFYSVGIGQISSEVPQNLSASRPQDRQFILSSKKLLLSDSGFYLCAWNRGNTIYFGEGSWLTVV.

The chain joins TRBV19 to TRBJ1-3; TRBD1 might be the D (5 bases). The germline V gene has CDR1 LNHDA and CDR2 SQIVND (reference sequence). The CDR3 runs to 15 residues. V lost 6 bases, J lost 0 bases, and 12 bases lay in between. The CDR3 nucleotides are TGTGCCAGTAGCACCGACAGCTTCTCTGGAAACACCATATATTTT. Translated: CASSTDSFSGNTIYF. Drawing the rest from reference TRBV19 and TRBJ1-3, the complete variable domain is DGGITQSPKYLFRKEGQNVTLSCEQNLNHDAMYWYRQDPGQGLRLIYYSQIVNDFQKGDIAEGYSVSREKKESFPLTVTSAQKNPTAFYLCASSTDSFSGNTIYFGEGSWLTVV.

The V gene is TRBV28, the J gene TRBJ1-2; TRBD1 aligns across 7 bases. J lost 0 bases, V lost 5 bases, and 9 bases had no gene match. The CDR3 is made up of 16 amino acids. Germline V gene sequence: CDR1 MDHEN, CDR2 SYDVKM. In nucleotides, the CDR3 is TGTGCCAGCAGTCGGGGACAGTTAAAAACTAACTATGGCTACACCTTC. Its translation is CASSRGQLKTNYGYTF.

The chain recombines TRBV2 with TRBJ2-3; D gene uncertain. The CDR3 runs to 14 residues. Per germline, CDR1 SNHLY and CDR2 FYNNEI. V was pared by 4 bases and J by 0 bases, with 8 bases between. The CDR3 here is CASSVELSTDTQYF. CDR3 DNA sequence: TGTGCCAGCAGTGTGGAGCTCAGCACAGATACGCAGTATTTT. Combining the CDR3 with reference TRBV2 and TRBJ2-3 gives the whole variable domain EPEVTQTPSHQVTQMGQEVILRCVPISNHLYFYWYRQILGQKVEFLVSFYNNEISEKSEIFDDQFSVERPDGSNFTLKIRSTKLEDSAMYFCASSVELSTDTQYFGPGTRLTVL.

This chain connects TRBV5-1 to TRBJ2-1, with D tentatively TRBD1 (6 bases). Trimming stripped 6 bases from V and 0 bases from J, with 13 bases between. Germline values: CDR1 SGHRS, CDR2 YFSETQ. The CDR3 contains 15 residues. The CDR3 DNA follows: TGCGCCAGCAACTCACGGACAGTCTCCTACAATGAGCAGTTCTTC. Translated, it gives CASNSRTVSYNEQFF.

This clone was seen just once. The rearrangement joins TRBV12-5 to TRBJ2-4; the match to TRBD2 covers 8 bases. There are 15 residues in the CDR3. Germline V lookup: CDR1 LGHNT, CDR2 FRNRAP. V shed 6 bases, J shed 6 bases, and the junction held 10 bases outside the gene matches. CDR3 sequence: CASGAGLSGRNIQYF. CDR3 DNA sequence: TGTGCTAGTGGCGCGGGGTTGAGCGGGAGAAACATTCAGTACTTC.

The rearrangement joins TRBV9 to TRBJ1-2, with TRBD1 identical over 8 bases. V lost 3 bases to trimming and J lost 8 bases; unmatched junction nucleotides: 3. The CDR3 contains 12 residues. Germline assignment: CDR1 SGDLS and CDR2 YYNGEE. CDR3 loop: CASSEQGAGYTF. CDR3 DNA sequence: TGTGCCAGCAGCGAGCAGGGGGCCGGCTACACCTTC.

The chain couples TRBV24-1 to TRBJ2-1; 7 bases map to TRBD1. CDR1 KGHDR and CDR2 SFDVKD come from the germline V gene. CDR3 length: 14 residues. Trimming took 3 bases from V and 7 from J; bases not matched to a gene: 5. CDR3 region: CATSDRRTGNEQFF. For the CDR3, the DNA is TGTGCCACCAGTGATCGCAGGACAGGAAATGAGCAGTTCTTC.

V gene TRBV2 combines with J gene TRBJ2-2; D not certain. V lost 7 bases, J lost 4 bases, and 10 bases lay in between. Germline V lookup: CDR1 SNHLY, CDR2 FYNNEI. This CDR3 spans 13 amino acids. CDR3 bases: TGTGCCAGCAAGAAACGGTTCACCGGGGAGCTGTTTTTT. As protein: CASKKRFTGELFF. Filled out from reference TRBV2 and TRBJ2-2, the complete variable domain reads EPEVTQTPSHQVTQMGQEVILRCVPISNHLYFYWYRQILGQKVEFLVSFYNNEISEKSEIFDDQFSVERPDGSNFTLKIRSTKLEDSAMYFCASKKRFTGELFFGEGSRLTVL.

The count of this clone is one. This sequence joins TRBV28 and TRBJ2-5, with 11 bases that match TRBD2. Germline V gene lookup returns CDR1 MDHEN and CDR2 SYDVKM. The junction had 11 bases not matched to a gene; V was cut back by 6 bases and J by 5 bases. The CDR3 length is 16 residues. This CDR3 reads CASSFTSGSSWETQYF. CDR3 nucleotides: TGTGCCAGCAGCTTCACTAGCGGGAGTTCTTGGGAGACCCAGTACTTC.

The chain recombines TRBV4-1 with TRBJ2-5, with 8 bases identical to TRBD2. V lost 2 bases and J lost 2; bases outside the gene matches: 7. Germline CDR1 reads MGHRA; CDR2 reads YSYEKL. The CDR3 extends over 16 amino acids. As DNA, the CDR3 is TGCGCCAGCAGCCAAAATTCGGGAGGGGGGCAAGAGACCCAGTACTTC. Encoded protein: CASSQNSGGGQETQYF.

The chain recombines TRBV7-6 with TRBJ2-3, with TRBD2 matching 13 bases. The germline V gene encodes CDR1 SGHVS and CDR2 FNYEAQ. Trimming removed 5 bases from V and 4 bases from J; junction bases left unmatched: 6. This CDR3 comprises 16 residues. The CDR3 here is CASSTSGGAGADTQYF. The CDR3 coding sequence is TGTGCCAGCAGCACTAGCGGGGGGGCCGGTGCAGATACGCAGTATTTT.

This clone was counted a single time. V is TRBV5-1 and J is TRBJ2-5; TRBD2 matches at 12 bases. Per germline, CDR1 SGHRS and CDR2 YFSETQ. V trimming: 1 base; J trimming: 0 bases; junction bases outside the gene matches: 7. The length of the CDR3 is 18 residues. In nucleotides, the CDR3 is TGCGCCAGCAGCTTGTCCGCTACTAGCGGGGGGTACCAAGAGACCCAGTACTTC. This gives the protein CASSLSATSGGYQETQYF.

The genes are TRBV19 and TRBJ2-7, with D perhaps matching TRBD2 (6 bases). Trimming removed 5 bases at V and 0 bases at J, with 14 bases between. The CDR3 runs 15 residues. Germline CDR1 reads LNHDA; CDR2 reads SQIVND (reference sequence). CDR3: CASSALAGNSYEQYF. The CDR3 DNA follows: TGTGCCAGTAGTGCACTGGCGGGGAACTCCTACGAGCAGTACTTC.

The J gene is TRBJ1-4, the V gene TRBV18; 10 bases agree with TRBD1. The CDR3 contains 17 residues. Trimming took 1 base from V and 5 from J; bases not matched to a gene: 7. Germline V gene sequence: CDR1 KGHSH, CDR2 LQKENI. CDR3 sequence: CASSPLAAGQGNEKLFF. CDR3 nucleotides: TGTGCCAGCTCACCACTCGCCGCGGGACAGGGGAATGAAAAACTGTTTTTT.

The chain combines TRBV7-3 with TRBJ2-2; 7 bases fit TRBD2. The germline gives CDR1 SGHTA, CDR2 FQGTGA. The CDR3 has 16 residues. V trimming: 5 bases; J trimming: 2 bases; junction bases outside the gene matches: 8. Here the CDR3 reads CASSAREAHNTGELFF. CDR3 nucleotides: TGTGCCAGCAGCGCCCGGGAGGCCCATAACACCGGGGAGCTGTTTTTT.